This entry concerns a single T cell receptor beta chain. The target antigen is unknown. Assay: immunoSEQ multiplex PCR; the TCRdb copy retains only in-frame clones and omits some. The data contain tens of thousands of clones, roughly 93% of them singletons. This entry comes from a study of graft-versus-host responses after intestinal transplantation. Study background: The study gave all recipients anti-thymocyte globulin induction, then tacrolimus and steroids for 2 to 3 years.

CDR3 size: 11 residues. Trimming at V came to 4 bases and at J to 14 bases, leaving 3 bases not matched to a gene. Germline CDR1 is LNHDA and CDR2 is SQIVND (reference sequence). Sequenced here: unstimulated CD8+ T cells sorted from spleen or lymph node cells, sampled before intestinal transplant. The rearrangement joins TRBV19 to TRBJ2-3, with 10 positions matching TRBD2. The receptor was derived from a human donor who received an intestinal transplant. The CDR3: CASSTAGGWYF. CDR3 nucleotides: TGTGCCAGTAGTACAGCGGGAGGGTGGTATTTT.